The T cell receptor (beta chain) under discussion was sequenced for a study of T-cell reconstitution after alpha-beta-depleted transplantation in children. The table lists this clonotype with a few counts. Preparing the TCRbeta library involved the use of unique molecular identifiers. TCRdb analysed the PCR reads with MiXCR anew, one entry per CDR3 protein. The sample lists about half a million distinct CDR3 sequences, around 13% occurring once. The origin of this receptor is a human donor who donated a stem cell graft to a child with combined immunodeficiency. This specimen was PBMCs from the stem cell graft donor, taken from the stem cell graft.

CDR3 amino acids: CASSQAGLAGAGELFF. The CDR3 DNA follows: TGTGCCAGCAGCCAAGCGGGACTAGCGGGAGCCGGGGAGCTGTTTTTT. The gene calls are TRBV3-1 and TRBJ2-2; TRBD2 aligns across 14 bases. The V segment lost 1 base and the J segment 6 bases; nucleotides outside the gene matches: 1. This CDR3 is 16 amino acids long. The germline CDR1 and CDR2 sequences are LGHDT and YNNKEL (reference sequence).